The TCR beta chain under discussion was sequenced for a study of T cell changes during pregnancy in multiple sclerosis. V lost 1 base, J lost 5 bases, and 7 bases stayed unmatched. This CDR3 is built from 17 residues. Germline V gene sequence: CDR1 LNHNV, CDR2 YYDKDF (reference sequence). Assay used: immunoSEQ multiplex PCR; TCRdb lists only in-frame clones, some missing. Of approximately 85,000 clones listed, 90% to 95% are singletons. The sequence came from a female donor with multiple sclerosis, enrolled in a pregnancy study. The sample here was peripheral blood, taken in the first trimester of pregnancy. The J gene is TRBJ2-1, the V gene TRBV15; 11 bases line up with TRBD2. The CDR3 spells CATSRGLAGGQNNEQFF. As DNA, the CDR3 is TGTGCCACCAGCAGAGGGCTAGCGGGGGGTCAAAACAATGAGCAGTTCTTC.